The 13 T cell receptor beta chains presented below share a single source sample, sequenced in a study of PD-1 blockade in classical Hodgkin lymphoma (dated by TCRdb to 2020 to 2022). The time point label of this sample denotes: cycle 2 day 1 (C2D1) of nivolumab. Relapse after autologous stem cell transplantation had occurred in all trial patients, and cohorts A, B and C were distinguished by prior brentuximab vedotin exposure. Library generation was performed with the immunoSEQ multiplex PCR assay. The table was pulled from immuneACCESS by TCRdb, which kept in-frame rearrangements only. Such tables lose some clones; where checked, under half of the loss comes from unresolved V genes, and the rest has no known cause. In this sample the table shows around 19,000 clones, roughly 73% of which occur a single time. The ten largest account for about 24% of the sample. The sequences come from peripheral blood mononuclear cells (PBMCs), collected before the second cycle of nivolumab. The receptors stem from a human donor with classical Hodgkin lymphoma.

This chain connects TRBV7-6 to TRBJ2-3; 8 bases fit TRBD1. This CDR3 has 17 residues. Germline V lookup: CDR1 SGHVS, CDR2 FNYEAQ. The V gene end was trimmed by 0 bases and the J gene end by 1 base; junction bases not matched to a gene: 6. The chain's CDR3 is CASSLAPGTGRTDTQYF. DNA of the CDR3: TGTGCCAGCAGCTTAGCCCCCGGGACAGGACGCACAGATACGCAGTATTTT.

The chain is built from TRBV6-5 and TRBJ1-2; no definite D call. This CDR3 is built from 13 residues. The germline V gene has CDR1 MNHEY and CDR2 SVGAGI. Trimming removed 7 bases from V and 2 bases from J, with 11 bases in between. Written as DNA, the CDR3 is TGTGCCAGCACCTCGGTGAGAAACTATGGCTACACCTTC. This sequence encodes CASTSVRNYGYTF.

The rearrangement links TRBV19 to TRBJ1-5, with a tentative D call TRBD1 (5 bases). Germline V gene lookup returns CDR1 LNHDA and CDR2 SQIVND (reference sequence). The CDR3 runs 13 residues. V lost 7 bases and J 2 bases, leaving 9 bases between the germline ends. In DNA form, the CDR3 reads TGTGCCAGTAATGGACAAGGCAATCAGCCCCAGCATTTT. This sequence encodes CASNGQGNQPQHF.

This clone came up a few times. CDR3 nucleotides: TGTGCTAGTGGTTTGGTAGAATTCAGTGGGACACGGAACACCGGGGAGCTGTTTTTT. This translates into CASGLVEFSGTRNTGELFF. The rearrangement links TRBV12-5 to TRBJ2-2; TRBD1 might be the D (6 bases). The CDR3 consists of 19 residues. The V gene lost 0 bases and the J gene lost 1 base, with 18 bases spanning the gap. Germline values: CDR1 LGHNT, CDR2 FRNRAP.

This clone showed up just once. The chain is built from TRBV18 and TRBJ2-2; unclear D gene. The CDR3 contains 12 residues. Per germline, CDR1 KGHSH and CDR2 LQKENI. V lost 5 bases to trimming and J lost 5 bases, with 6 bases between them. The CDR3 here is CASSTRTGELFF. The CDR3 DNA reads as TGTGCCAGCTCAACACGGACCGGGGAGCTGTTTTTT.

This clone was observed once. The chain uses TRBV7-8 and TRBJ2-5, with 7 bases fitting TRBD1. Germline V gene sequence: CDR1 SGHVS, CDR2 FQNEAQ. V was pared by 1 base and J by 4 bases, with 12 bases of the junction left unmatched. The CDR3 loop spans 17 amino acids. This CDR3 is CASSLEELTGDRETQYF. The CDR3 DNA reads TGTGCCAGCAGCTTAGAAGAACTTACAGGGGACAGAGAGACCCAGTACTTC.

Comments on this clone: Germline and junction disagree at one end, which may indicate a read error. The chain couples TRBV27 to TRBJ2-7; TRBD2 aligns across 8 bases. CDR1 and CDR2 (germline): MNHEY, SMNVEV (reference sequence). This CDR3 comprises 13 residues. CDR3 loop: CASSPRPRLAGLF. In DNA, the CDR3 is TGTGCCAGCAGTCCGCGCCCGAGGCTAGCGGGCTTATTC.

The V call is TRBV6-1, the J call TRBJ1-5, with 11 bases identical to TRBD1. Germline lookup yields CDR1 MNHNS and CDR2 SASEGT. This CDR3 is built from 14 residues. With 10 bases clipped from V and 9 bases from J, the junction kept 11 bases outside the gene matches. The CDR3 loop reads CATLRGQGVPPQHF. As DNA, the CDR3 is TGTGCCACCCTTCGGGGACAGGGGGTTCCGCCCCAGCATTTT.

The chain uses TRBV6-5 and TRBJ2-7, with D tentatively TRBD2 (5 bases). V lost 2 bases, J lost 3 bases, and 14 bases lay in between. From germline, CDR1 is MNHEY and CDR2 SVGAGI. The length of the CDR3 is 15 residues. CDR3 bases: TGTGCCAGCAGTTACAAGGGCGGACTTAGCTACGAGCAGTACTTC. Its translation is CASSYKGGLSYEQYF.

The chain uses TRBV18 and TRBJ1-5; TRBD1 is a possible D gene (5 bases). With 0 bases removed from V and 5 bases from J, the gap between germline ends came to 11 bases. The CDR3 has 15 residues. Germline-derived CDR1 and CDR2 are KGHSH and LQKENI. The CDR3 coding sequence is TGTGCCAGCTCACCACCGGGCGGGGGTGATCAGCCCCAGCATTTT. It translates to CASSPPGGGDQPQHF.

The rearrangement links TRBV27 to TRBJ1-5; 10 positions match TRBD1. Germline lookup yields CDR1 MNHEY and CDR2 SMNVEV (reference sequence). This CDR3 region has 16 residues. The trim removed 4 bases at V and 9 bases at J, leaving 12 bases unmatched. Here the CDR3 DNA reads TGTGCCAGCAGTTCCTCAACCGGGACAGGGGCCGGGCCCCAGCATTTT. Translating it yields CASSSSTGTGAGPQHF.

The chain links TRBV10-2 to TRBJ2-2, with 7 bases identical to TRBD1. Losses at the gene ends were 7 bases for V and 5 bases for J; bases not matched to a gene: 4. Germline values: CDR1 WSHSY, CDR2 SAAADI. The CDR3 is made up of 13 amino acids. Written as DNA, the CDR3 is TGCGCCAGCACGGGACAGCCTACCGGGGAGCTGTTTTTT. Translated, it gives CASTGQPTGELFF.

By frequency in the sample, this clone is medium-sized. The J gene is TRBJ2-7, the V gene TRBV27, with 8 bases fitting TRBD1. The CDR3 extends over 13 amino acids. The junction had 5 bases not matched to a gene; V was cut back by 4 bases and J by 6 bases. Germline V gene sequence: CDR1 MNHEY, CDR2 SMNVEV (reference sequence). Here the CDR3 DNA reads TGTGCCAGCAGTTACGGGACAGGTGTCGAGCAGTACTTC. This gives the protein CASSYGTGVEQYF.